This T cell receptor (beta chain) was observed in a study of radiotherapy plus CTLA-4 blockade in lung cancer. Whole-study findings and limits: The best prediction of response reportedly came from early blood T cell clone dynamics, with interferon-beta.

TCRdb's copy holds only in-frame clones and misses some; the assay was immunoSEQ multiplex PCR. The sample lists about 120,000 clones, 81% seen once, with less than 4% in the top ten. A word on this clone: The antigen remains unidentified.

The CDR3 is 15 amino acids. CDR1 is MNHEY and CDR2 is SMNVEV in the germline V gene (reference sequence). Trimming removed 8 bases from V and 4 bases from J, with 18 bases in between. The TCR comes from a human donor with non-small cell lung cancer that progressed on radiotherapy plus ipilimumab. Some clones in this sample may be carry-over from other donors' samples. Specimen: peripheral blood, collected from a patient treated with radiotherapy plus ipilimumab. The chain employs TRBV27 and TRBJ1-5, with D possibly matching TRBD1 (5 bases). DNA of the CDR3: TGTGCCAGCCTCCGGGACGGACGACGGAATCAGCCCCAGCATTTT. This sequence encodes CASLRDGRRNQPQHF.